This passage covers 20 T cell receptor beta chains from one sample sequenced in a study of blood T cell repertoires in COVID-19. Method: immunoSEQ multiplex PCR; TCRdb's copy keeps in-frame clones and lacks some. The profile shows tens of thousands of clones, 91% of them singletons. Sequencing used peripheral blood. The receptors originated from a human donor with active COVID-19. The donor label of this sample is uncertain.

The V gene is TRBV5-1, the J gene TRBJ1-2, with D possibly matching TRBD1 (6 bases). The CDR3 length is 14 residues. CDR1 and CDR2 from the germline V gene are SGHRS and YFSETQ. Trimming removed 5 bases at V and 2 bases at J, with 13 bases between. CDR3 sequence: CASSPLTGNYGYTF. In nucleotides, the CDR3 is TGCGCCAGCAGTCCTCTCACAGGGAACTATGGCTACACCTTC.

The chain links TRBV10-3 to TRBJ2-1, with D possibly being TRBD2 (7 bases). Per the germline V gene, CDR1 is ENHRY and CDR2 is SYGVKD. CDR3 length: 12 amino acids. The V end was cut by 8 bases, the J end by 6 bases, with 11 bases between. DNA of the CDR3: TGTGCCATCGCGGGGGCGGTCAATGAGCAGTTCTTC. This translates into CAIAGAVNEQFF.

The genes are TRBV2 and TRBJ1-6, with D possibly being TRBD1 (5 bases). CDR3 length equals 14 residues. From germline, CDR1 is SNHLY and CDR2 FYNNEI. V shed 4 bases and J shed 10 bases, with 14 bases lying between them. DNA of the CDR3: TGTGCCAGCAGTGTAGGAGGGGTAGGGTCACCCCTCCACTTT. Protein product: CASSVGGVGSPLHF.

The rearrangement joins TRBV10-3 to TRBJ2-1; maybe TRBD1 (5 bases). Germline V gene data show CDR1 as ENHRY and CDR2 as SYGVKD. This CDR3 contains 15 residues. V lost 6 bases and J lost 0, with 12 bases in between. The CDR3 DNA reads as TGTGCCATCAGCCTACAGGTGAGCTCCTACAATGAGCAGTTCTTC. Protein: CAISLQVSSYNEQFF.

V gene TRBV7-9 combines with J gene TRBJ2-2, with D uncertain. V was trimmed by 3 bases and J by 0 bases, leaving 8 bases between them. Germline V gives CDR1 SEHNR, CDR2 FQNEAQ (reference sequence). CDR3 length: 15 amino acids. For the CDR3, the DNA is TGTGCCAGCAGCTTGGGCAACCCGAACACCGGGGAGCTGTTTTTT. Encoded protein: CASSLGNPNTGELFF.

V usage is TRBV2 and J usage is TRBJ1-2, with 7 nucleotides matching TRBD1. V dropped 6 bases and J dropped 4; count of bases not matched to a gene: 14. Germline V CDR1 and CDR2: SNHLY, FYNNEI. CDR3 size: 16 residues. CDR3 sequence reads: CASSQNPPGTAYGYTF. The DNA for the CDR3 is TGTGCCAGCAGCCAAAACCCTCCCGGGACAGCCTATGGCTACACCTTC.

The chain combines TRBV2 with TRBJ2-3; D remains ambiguous. This CDR3 contains 15 residues. Trimming removed 5 bases from V and 5 bases from J, with 17 bases in between. The germline CDR1 and CDR2 sequences are SNHLY and FYNNEI. CDR3 bases: TGTGCCAGCAGTAGTCGCGGTCCCTCGCAAGATACGCAGTATTTT. Protein product: CASSSRGPSQDTQYF.

The genes are TRBV5-1 and TRBJ2-2; D perhaps matches TRBD1 (5 bases). CDR3 length: 15 amino acids. V was pared by 1 base and J by 0 bases, with 7 bases between. From germline, CDR1 is SGHRS and CDR2 YFSETQ. The CDR3 DNA reads as TGCGCCAGCAGCTTGCAGGGTCCGAACACCGGGGAGCTGTTTTTT. It encodes CASSLQGPNTGELFF. Complete variable domain (other parts from reference TRBV5-1 and TRBJ2-2): KAGVTQTPRYLIKTRGQQVTLSCSPISGHRSVSWYQQTPGQGLQFLFEYFSETQRNKGNFPGRFSGRQFSNSRSEMNVSTLELGDSALYLCASSLQGPNTGELFFGEGSRLTVL.

The chain uses TRBV18 and TRBJ2-2; 10 nucleotides match TRBD2. Germline CDR1 is KGHSH and CDR2 is LQKENI. Trimming at V came to 6 bases and at J to 3 bases, leaving 13 bases not matched to a gene. CDR3 length: 18 residues. The CDR3 DNA reads TGTGCCAGCTCGCCTCGAACTAGCGGGGTTGGTGACACCGGGGAGCTGTTTTTT. It is translated as CASSPRTSGVGDTGELFF.

CDR3 nucleotides: TGCGCCAGCAGCCCACGACCCCGGGGAGGTGCGGATACGCAGTATTTT. It codes for CASSPRPRGGADTQYF. The chain combines TRBV5-1 with TRBJ2-3; D is perhaps TRBD2 (6 bases). The CDR3 is 16 amino acids. V lost 4 bases and J lost 6, with 21 bases in between. The germline V gene encodes CDR1 SGHRS and CDR2 YFSETQ.

The chain carries TRBV4-3 and TRBJ2-7, with D possibly TRBD2 on 5 matching bases. V lost 0 bases, J lost 0 bases, and 27 bases lay in between. The CDR3 totals 21 residues. Per germline, CDR1 LGHNA and CDR2 YSLEER. The CDR3 DNA sequence: TGCGCCAGCAGCCAAGATTACTCTCCCTCCCGAGGGTTACGGGCCTCCTACGAGCAGTACTTC. It yields the protein CASSQDYSPSRGLRASYEQYF.

The chain uses TRBV9 and TRBJ1-1; 8 positions agree with TRBD1. The V gene end was trimmed by 3 bases and the J gene end by 5 bases; junction bases not matched to a gene: 3. Germline V gene lookup returns CDR1 SGDLS and CDR2 YYNGEE. The CDR3 totals 13 residues. Here the CDR3 DNA reads TGTGCCAGCAGCGCGACAGGGGTGACTGAAGCTTTCTTT. Translation gives CASSATGVTEAFF.

The chain recombines TRBV19 with TRBJ2-6; 7 bases fit TRBD1. The CDR3 runs 17 residues. Trimming took 5 bases from V and 2 from J; bases not matched to a gene: 9. Germline CDR1 is LNHDA and CDR2 is SQIVND (reference sequence). This chain's CDR3 is CASSPRRQGTGANVLTF. DNA of the CDR3: TGTGCCAGTAGTCCCCGAAGACAGGGAACTGGGGCCAACGTCCTGACTTTC.

The chain couples TRBV7-2 to TRBJ1-5, with D unclear. This CDR3 is 15 amino acids long. Germline lookup yields CDR1 SGHTA and CDR2 FQGNSA. Trimming cost V 1 base and J 0 bases, with 7 bases left between them. The CDR3 bases are TGTGCCAGCAGCTTAGGAGTTCTTAGCAATCAGCCCCAGCATTTT. Translation gives CASSLGVLSNQPQHF.

V usage is TRBV4-2 and J usage is TRBJ1-6; D possibly corresponds to TRBD1 (6 bases). CDR1 and CDR2 from the germline V gene are LGHNA and YNFKEQ. The CDR3 sequence is 15 residues long. Trimming took 1 base from V and 5 from J, leaving 9 bases between them. CDR3 region: CASSQVDSDNSPLHF. The CDR3 region has the DNA TGTGCCAGCAGCCAAGTGGACAGTGATAATTCACCCCTCCACTTT.

The V call is TRBV28, the J call TRBJ2-2; TRBD1 matches at 9 bases. The germline gives CDR1 MDHEN, CDR2 SYDVKM. Losses at the gene ends were 6 bases for V and 7 bases for J; bases not matched to a gene: 6. This CDR3 spans 14 amino acids. CDR3 loop: CASRTTGGHGELFF. Written as DNA, the CDR3 is TGTGCCAGCAGGACCACAGGGGGCCACGGGGAGCTGTTTTTT. Combining the CDR3 with reference TRBV28 and TRBJ2-2 gives the whole variable domain DVKVTQSSRYLVKRTGEKVFLECVQDMDHENMFWYRQDPGLGLRLIYFSYDVKMKEKGDIPEGYSVSREKKERFSLILESASTNQTSMYLCASRTTGGHGELFFGEGSRLTVL.

The gene calls are TRBV5-1 and TRBJ2-3, with 11 nucleotides matching TRBD2. CDR1 and CDR2 from the germline V gene are SGHRS and YFSETQ. This CDR3 is 17 amino acids long. V was clipped by 5 bases and J by 5 bases; unmatched bases: 13. CDR3 nucleotides: TGCGCCAGCAGTTTACCTATAGCGGGGGGGCCGCGAGATACGCAGTATTTT. As protein: CASSLPIAGGPRDTQYF.

The chain is built from TRBV6-5 and TRBJ2-5; D possibly corresponds to TRBD2 (6 bases). V shed 3 bases and J shed 5 bases, with 19 bases lying between them. The germline gives CDR1 MNHEY, CDR2 SVGAGI. This CDR3 has 16 amino acids. This chain's CDR3 is CASSYGRTGGLETQYF. DNA of the CDR3: TGTGCCAGCAGTTATGGTCGCACCGGGGGTCTGGAGACCCAGTACTTC.

V and J are TRBV6-1 and TRBJ1-1, with TRBD1 matching over 7 bases. The germline V gene encodes CDR1 MNHNS and CDR2 SASEGT. The CDR3 loop spans 16 amino acids. V was clipped by 4 bases and J by 1 base; unmatched bases: 9. The DNA of the CDR3 is TGTGCCAGCAGTGGCCGCGGGACAGCGAGGAACACTGAAGCTTTCTTT. Residues: CASSGRGTARNTEAFF.

V is TRBV2 and J is TRBJ2-7; D uncertain. V lost 7 bases to trimming and J lost 2 bases, with 9 bases between them. The CDR3 runs to 12 residues. From germline, CDR1 is SNHLY and CDR2 FYNNEI. The CDR3 DNA reads TGTGCCAGCAAGGAGCTCCCCTACGAGCAGTACTTC. Translating it yields CASKELPYEQYF.